Each of the 5 T cell receptor beta chains below was sequenced from the same sample in a study of T cells in women clearing cervical HPV infection (dated by TCRdb to between 2018 and 2020). The method was the immunoSEQ multiplex PCR assay. TCRdb re-hosts the immuneACCESS table, in-frame sequences only. Its copies lack some clones; in the studies checked, an unresolved V gene accounts for under half of them, and the cause for the rest is not known. Per the sample table, the count is about 31,000 clones. 3.5% to 5.5% of the sample goes to the ten largest clones. Sequencing used blood buffy coat. These receptors all stem from a woman aged 18 to 75 with a cervical HPV16 infection that either progressed to CIN3+ or cleared (not recorded which).

Notes on this clone: Sequencing ends 3 residues short of the CDR3 end; the germline J gene provides the rest. The same CDR3 arises from other DNA sequences in this sample as well. The chain employs TRBV18 and TRBJ1-2; D gene ambiguous. Looked up from germline, CDR1 is KGHSH and CDR2 is LQKENI. The CDR3 contains 13 residues. The CDR3 here is CASSPPHTDTYTF. The DNA read from the CDR3 is TGTGCCAGCTCACCCCCCCACACAGATACC.

The part of the CDR3 DNA that was read is TGTGCCAGCAGGCGGGGCGGGAGCTCCTACAATGAG. It is translated as CASRRGGSSYNE. The whole CDR3 reads CASRRGGSSYNEQFF. The V call is TRBV2, the J call TRBJ2-1; 7 bases are a match to TRBD2. The read terminates 3 residues before the CDR3 end, so the remaining end is supplied by the germline J gene. The junction had 5 bases not matched to a gene; V was cut back by 6 bases and J by 0 bases. Per the germline V gene, CDR1 is SNHLY and CDR2 is FYNNEI. CDR3 size: 15 residues.

Turning to this clone: The read ends 3 residues early relative to the CDR3; the germline J gene fills the gap. The J gene is TRBJ2-7, the V gene TRBV6-2 or TRBV6-3; TRBD2 matches 10 bases. Unmatched junction bases numbered 4, after V lost 2 bases and J lost 6 bases. Germline CDR1 reads MNHEY; CDR2 reads SVGEGT. The CDR3 is made up of 14 amino acids. The CDR3 bases that were read are TGTGCCAGCAGTTACCAGCGGGGGGGTACCGAG. This translates into CASSYQRGGTE. The CDR3 as a whole reads CASSYQRGGTEQYF.

Notes on this clone: The read ends 3 residues early relative to the CDR3; the germline J gene fills the gap. V and J are TRBV11-2 and TRBJ1-1; weak D call: TRBD1 (5 bases). Germline assignment: CDR1 SGHAT and CDR2 FQNNGV. The CDR3 contains 15 residues. V was pared by 6 bases and J by 4 bases, with 18 bases between. The CDR3 loop is CASSLPGGLGTEAFF. The part of the CDR3 DNA that was read is TGTGCCAGCAGTTTACCCGGGGGTCTGGGCACTGAA.

Turning to this clone: The read ends 3 residues early relative to the CDR3; the germline J gene fills the gap. The J gene is TRBJ1-5, the V gene TRBV19; no firm D call. From germline, CDR1 is LNHDA and CDR2 SQIVND (reference sequence). The CDR3 consists of 12 residues. With 5 bases removed from V and 3 bases from J, the gap between germline ends came to 5 bases. The DNA read from the CDR3 is TGTGCCAGTAGTTATGTCAATCAGCCC. Encoded protein: CASSYVNQP. The full CDR3 reads CASSYVNQPQHF.